This T cell receptor (beta chain) stems from a study of Tregs in tolerant kidney transplant recipients (dated by TCRdb to about 2019). Turning to the overall study: Transplants used related donors with nonmyeloablative bone marrow transplantation; mixed chimerism was transient in the human trials. Before combined kidney and bone marrow transplantation, this study identified donor-specific regulatory T cells using TCRbeta sequencing and then followed those same cells after transplant.

V trim: 4 bases; J trim: 4 bases; unmatched bases: 1. The germline V gene gives CDR1 as SGHAT and CDR2 as FQNNGV. From cysteine to phenylalanine, the CDR3 is 13 amino acids long. The DNA shown is the 39-base CDR3, in frame from base 1. This sample's time point label indicates: blood sample drawn before combined kidney and bone marrow transplant. Unstimulated Tregs (CD4+CD25+CD127-), CD4+ non-Tregs (CD4+CD25-), CD4 and CD8 cells were FACS-sorted from thawed PBMCs. Prior to Treg sorting, thawed PBMCs were rested overnight at 37 degrees C with roughly 200 IU/ml IL-2. 4 combined kidney and bone marrow transplant recipients from the ITN036ST trial were included as patients, and samples were available only from these trial subjects. Healthy control blood was processed by Ficoll density gradient to PBMCs and cryopreserved; patient PBMCs were collected before and after transplant. On the study overall, not on this receptor specifically: Because the study included only a small number of patients, the results must be confirmed in larger populations and under other immunosuppression protocols. The most biologically relevant and donor-specific TCRbeta repertoire appeared to be identified by expanding Tregs with activated donor B cells. For some patients, the PCR primers changed as time went on, which meant samples from those patients could not be compared with one another at the nucleotide level. In tolerant patients, donor-specific Tregs expanded more than Tregs overall, which suggests antigen-driven rather than nonspecific expansion. Biological reproducibility was not examined directly, but technical replication error appeared to be minimal.

For TCRbeta CDR3 sequencing, genomic DNA from the sorted cells was extracted using the QIAGEN DNeasy Blood and Tissue Kit. Through immunoSEQ, high-throughput TCRbeta CDR3 sequencing was done commercially, including PCR amplification with internal controls and bias correction. Processing in the source paper ran as follows. A unique productive TCRbeta sequence was defined by the CDR3 nucleotide sequence when primers matched, and otherwise by the CDR3 amino acid sequence together with the Vbeta and Jbeta genes. To correct sorting error, sequences shared between sorted populations at a frequency ratio of 2:1 or less were removed; the rest were assigned to the higher population. Sequences were defined as donor-reactive when expanded at least 5-fold in CFSE-low cells versus unstimulated cells and present at a frequency of at least 0.01% in CFSE-low cells. Jensen-Shannon divergence, calculated on the top 100 TCRbeta sequences ranked by frequency, was used to quantify repertoire divergence. For samples with multiple sequencing runs, sorting error was corrected separately for each run before the runs were pooled. The clones in this table, taken by TCRdb from immuneACCESS, are in-frame only. Not every clone is retained; where verified, under half of the shortfall comes from an unresolved V gene, and the cause of the rest is unknown. V and J calls plus clone size are reproduced from that table; the DNA served to infer D and trimming. A total of 60,000 or so clones appear in this sample, approximately 83% of them only once. Of the sample, 2.1% falls within the top ten clones.

Remarks on this clone: Its antigen is still unknown. There are no base qualities to consult, and no much larger clone falls within one base.

The starting material was Tregs from blood, obtained before the transplant. This chain joins TRBV11-2 to TRBJ2-5; TRBD2 matches 9 bases in the middle. This receptor was identified in a human donor who received a combined kidney and bone marrow transplant. The DNA is as follows: TGTGCCAGCAGCTGGGGACTAGCAGAGACCCAGTACTTC. It specifies CASSWGLAETQYF.